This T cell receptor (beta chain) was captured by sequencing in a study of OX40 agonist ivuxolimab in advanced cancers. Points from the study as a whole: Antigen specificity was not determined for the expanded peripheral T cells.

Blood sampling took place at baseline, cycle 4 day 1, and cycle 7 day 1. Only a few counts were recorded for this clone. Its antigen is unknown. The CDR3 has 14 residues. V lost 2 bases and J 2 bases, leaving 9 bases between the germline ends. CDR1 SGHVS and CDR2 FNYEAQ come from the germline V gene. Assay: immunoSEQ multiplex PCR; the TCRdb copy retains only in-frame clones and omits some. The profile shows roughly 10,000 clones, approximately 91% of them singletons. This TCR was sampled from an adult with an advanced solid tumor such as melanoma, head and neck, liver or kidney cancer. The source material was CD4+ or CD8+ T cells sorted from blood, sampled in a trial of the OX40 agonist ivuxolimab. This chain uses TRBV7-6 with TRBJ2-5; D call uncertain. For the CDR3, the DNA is TGTGCCAGCAGCTTAAGCCTAGGTCAAGAGACCCAGTACTTC. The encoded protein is CASSLSLGQETQYF.